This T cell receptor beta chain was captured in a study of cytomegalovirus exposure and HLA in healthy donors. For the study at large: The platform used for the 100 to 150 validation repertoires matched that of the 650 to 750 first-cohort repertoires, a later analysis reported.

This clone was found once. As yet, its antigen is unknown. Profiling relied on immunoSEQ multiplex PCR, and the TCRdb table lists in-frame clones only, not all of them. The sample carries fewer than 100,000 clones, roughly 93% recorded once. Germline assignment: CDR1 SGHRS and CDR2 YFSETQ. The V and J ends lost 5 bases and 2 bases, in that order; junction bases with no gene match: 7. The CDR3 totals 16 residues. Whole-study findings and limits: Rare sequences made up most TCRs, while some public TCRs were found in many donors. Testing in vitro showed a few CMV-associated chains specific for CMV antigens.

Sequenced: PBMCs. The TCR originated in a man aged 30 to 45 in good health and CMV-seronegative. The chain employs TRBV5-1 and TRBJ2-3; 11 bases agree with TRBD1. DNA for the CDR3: TGCGCCAGCAGTAAGGGACAGGGGGTCCCCACAGATACGCAGTATTTT. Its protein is CASSKGQGVPTDTQYF.